The rows below give T cell receptor beta chains drawn from one sample of a study of CD4 T cells in relation to SARS-CoV-2 and coronaviruses. No antigen has been identified for these receptors. Generated by immunoSEQ multiplex PCR, the TCRdb table keeps only in-frame clones and is missing some. The sample shows just over 25,000 clones, roughly 70% of them seen only once. The sequenced sample consisted of CD4+ T cells from PBMCs, cultured in vitro. These receptor sequences come from a human donor in good health. CDR3s include the opening cysteine and the closing phenylalanine or tryptophan. The order of the fields is J gene, clone size, CDR3 length, V gene, D gene, CDR3 protein, CDR3 DNA. D genes are given only for firm matches. Only part of the rows carry a size: once, few, many, or a class if the clone is expanded.

j_gene: TRBJ2-2; abundance: few; len: 15; v_gene: TRBV7-3; d_gene: TRBD2; CDR3aa: CASRRAGGPSGELFF; CDR3nt: TGTGCCAGCAGACGGGCGGGAGGGCCGTCCGGGGAGCTGTTTTTT
j_gene: TRBJ2-2; abundance: .; len: 16; v_gene: TRBV5-1; d_gene: TRBD1; CDR3aa: CASSDTGGGKAGELFF; CDR3nt: TGCGCCAGCAGCGACACAGGGGGCGGGAAGGCCGGGGAGCTGTTTTTT
j_gene: TRBJ2-3; abundance: .; len: 14; v_gene: TRBV18; d_gene: TRBD1; CDR3aa: CASSPATGTDTQYF; CDR3nt: TGTGCCAGCTCACCAGCGACAGGGACAGATACGCAGTATTTT
j_gene: TRBJ2-3; abundance: .; len: 14; v_gene: TRBV11-2; d_gene: TRBD2; CDR3aa: CASRGLAGMNTQYF; CDR3nt: TGTGCCAGCAGGGGACTAGCGGGAATGAATACGCAGTATTTT
j_gene: TRBJ2-2; abundance: .; len: 13; v_gene: TRBV6-5; d_gene: TRBD1; CDR3aa: CASRGQGTGELFF; CDR3nt: TGTGCCAGCAGAGGACAGGGGACCGGGGAGCTGTTTTTT
j_gene: TRBJ2-5; abundance: .; len: 15; v_gene: TRBV25-1; d_gene: .; CDR3aa: CASSELGSAQETQYF; CDR3nt: TGTGCCAGCAGTGAATTGGGTAGCGCGCAAGAGACCCAGTACTTC
j_gene: TRBJ2-2; abundance: few; len: 12; v_gene: TRBV12-3/TRBV12-4; d_gene: .; CDR3aa: CASSQGPGELFF; CDR3nt: TGTGCCAGCAGTCAGGGCCCCGGGGAGCTGTTTTTT
j_gene: TRBJ1-5; abundance: .; len: 15; v_gene: TRBV19; d_gene: .; CDR3aa: CASTMSRVGNQPQHF; CDR3nt: TGTGCCAGTACTATGAGCAGGGTGGGCAATCAGCCCCAGCATTTT
j_gene: TRBJ2-5; abundance: .; len: 15; v_gene: TRBV7-2; d_gene: TRBD2; CDR3aa: CASTISGGAGKTQYF; CDR3nt: TGTGCCAGCACCATTAGCGGGGGGGCCGGGAAGACCCAGTACTTC
j_gene: TRBJ1-3; abundance: .; len: 16; v_gene: TRBV6-1; d_gene: .; CDR3aa: CASSAQGSRPGNTIYF; CDR3nt: TGTGCCAGCAGTGCACAGGGTTCCCGACCTGGAAACACCATATATTTT
j_gene: TRBJ1-1; abundance: few; len: 18; v_gene: TRBV20-1; d_gene: .; CDR3aa: CSASGEGLQHALRTEAFF; CDR3nt: TGCAGTGCTAGTGGGGAAGGACTCCAACATGCCCTACGGACTGAAGCTTTCTTT
j_gene: TRBJ2-7; abundance: .; len: 14; v_gene: TRBV10-2; d_gene: .; CDR3aa: CASSVNLVTAEQYF; CDR3nt: TGCGCCAGCAGTGTTAACCTCGTTACTGCCGAGCAGTACTTC
j_gene: TRBJ2-3; abundance: .; len: 19; v_gene: TRBV6-2/TRBV6-3; d_gene: TRBD2; CDR3aa: CASSYSMLAGRPTTDTQYF; CDR3nt: TGTGCCAGCAGTTACTCGATGCTAGCGGGACGCCCCACCACAGATACGCAGTATTTT
j_gene: TRBJ2-2; abundance: few; len: 16; v_gene: TRBV5-6; d_gene: .; CDR3aa: CASSMLRTLNTGELFF; CDR3nt: TGTGCCAGCAGTATGCTAAGGACCCTTAACACCGGGGAGCTGTTTTTT
j_gene: TRBJ1-4; abundance: .; len: 13; v_gene: TRBV19; d_gene: TRBD1; CDR3aa: CASNDRGSEKLFF; CDR3nt: TGTGCCAGTAACGACAGGGGTTCAGAAAAACTGTTTTTT
j_gene: TRBJ2-2; abundance: .; len: 13; v_gene: TRBV12-3/TRBV12-4; d_gene: .; CDR3aa: CASSLHLTGELFF; CDR3nt: TGTGCCAGCAGTTTACACCTTACCGGGGAGCTGTTTTTT
j_gene: TRBJ2-3; abundance: .; len: 14; v_gene: TRBV29-1; d_gene: .; CDR3aa: CSARGGSSTDTQYF; CDR3nt: TGCAGCGCCAGGGGGGGCTCTAGCACAGATACGCAGTATTTT
j_gene: TRBJ2-7; abundance: .; len: 12; v_gene: TRBV30; d_gene: .; CDR3aa: CACGQSSYEQYF; CDR3nt: TGTGCCTGCGGACAGAGCTCCTACGAGCAGTACTTC
j_gene: TRBJ2-3; abundance: .; len: 15; v_gene: TRBV3-1/TRBV3-2; d_gene: TRBD2; CDR3aa: CASSQVTSGGPGQYF; CDR3nt: TGTGCCAGCAGCCAAGTTACTAGCGGGGGTCCCGGGCAGTATTTT
j_gene: TRBJ2-3; abundance: .; len: 15; v_gene: TRBV25-1; d_gene: TRBD2; CDR3aa: CASTPSGGGTDTQYF; CDR3nt: TGTGCCAGCACCCCTAGCGGGGGTGGCACAGATACGCAGTATTTT
j_gene: TRBJ1-3; abundance: .; len: 15; v_gene: TRBV18; d_gene: .; CDR3aa: CASSPPGSAGNTIYF; CDR3nt: TGTGCCAGCTCACCACCGGGCAGCGCTGGAAACACCATATATTTT
j_gene: TRBJ1-1; abundance: .; len: 13; v_gene: TRBV19; d_gene: .; CDR3aa: CATSQLGGTEAFF; CDR3nt: TGTGCCACGTCCCAGTTAGGGGGTACTGAAGCTTTCTTT
j_gene: TRBJ1-3; abundance: once; len: 16; v_gene: TRBV9; d_gene: TRBD1; CDR3aa: CASSSLGTVAGNTIYF; CDR3nt: TGTGCCAGCAGCTCCCTCGGGACAGTCGCTGGAAACACCATATATTTT
j_gene: TRBJ2-7; abundance: .; len: 15; v_gene: TRBV11-3; d_gene: .; CDR3aa: CASSSPRRATYEQYF; CDR3nt: TGTGCCAGCAGCTCTCCCAGGAGAGCGACCTACGAGCAGTACTTC
j_gene: TRBJ2-3; abundance: .; len: 14; v_gene: TRBV7-9; d_gene: .; CDR3aa: CASSSGLNTDTQYF; CDR3nt: TGTGCCAGCAGCTCCGGACTCAACACAGATACGCAGTATTTT
j_gene: TRBJ2-5; abundance: .; len: 15; v_gene: TRBV7-9; d_gene: TRBD2; CDR3aa: CASSRGLAGGETQYF; CDR3nt: TGTGCCAGCAGCCGGGGACTAGCGGGAGGAGAGACCCAGTACTTC